This T cell receptor (beta chain) stems from a study of cytomegalovirus exposure and HLA in healthy donors. This clone occurred a few times. Trimming pared 6 bases from V and 4 bases from J, leaving 18 bases between. The V gene's germline CDR1 is MNHEY and CDR2 SVGAGI. This CDR3 contains 15 residues. The primer mix had 60 Vbeta and 13 Jbeta primers. Profiled with immunoSEQ multiplex PCR; TCRdb holds only in-frame clones, not every one. The table includes about 130,000 clones, approximately 17% detected once. The rearrangement links TRBV6-5 to TRBJ1-2; tentative D call: TRBD1 (5 bases). This clonotype was obtained from a female donor in good health and CMV-seropositive. The specimen was PBMCs. Here the CDR3 reads CASSDSHSSVYGYTF. CDR3 in DNA: TGTGCCAGCAGCGACAGCCACTCCTCTGTCTATGGCTACACCTTC.